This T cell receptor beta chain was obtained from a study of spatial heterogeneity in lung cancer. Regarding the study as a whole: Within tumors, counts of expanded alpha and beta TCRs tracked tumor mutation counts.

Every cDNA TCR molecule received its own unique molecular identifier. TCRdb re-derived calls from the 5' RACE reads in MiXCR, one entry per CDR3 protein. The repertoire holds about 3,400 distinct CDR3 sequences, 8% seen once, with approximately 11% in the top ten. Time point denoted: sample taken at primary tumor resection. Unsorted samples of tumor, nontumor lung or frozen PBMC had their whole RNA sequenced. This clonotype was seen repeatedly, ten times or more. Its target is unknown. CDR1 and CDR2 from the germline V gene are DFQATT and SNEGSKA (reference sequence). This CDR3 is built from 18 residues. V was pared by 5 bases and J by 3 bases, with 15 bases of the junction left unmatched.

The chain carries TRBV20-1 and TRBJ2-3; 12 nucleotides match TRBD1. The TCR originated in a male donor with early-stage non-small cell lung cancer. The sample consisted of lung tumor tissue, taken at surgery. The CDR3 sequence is CSAAPSGGQGAGTDTQYF. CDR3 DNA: TGCAGTGCTGCTCCCTCGGGGGGACAGGGGGCTGGAACAGATACGCAGTATTTT.